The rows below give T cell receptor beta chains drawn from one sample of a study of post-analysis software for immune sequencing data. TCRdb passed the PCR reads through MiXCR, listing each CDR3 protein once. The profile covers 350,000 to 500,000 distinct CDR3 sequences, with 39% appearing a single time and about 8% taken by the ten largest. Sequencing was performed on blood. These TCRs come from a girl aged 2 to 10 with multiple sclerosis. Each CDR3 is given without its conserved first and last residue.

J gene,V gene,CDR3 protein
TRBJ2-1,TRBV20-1,SAIWGGTGSDEQF
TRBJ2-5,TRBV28,ASSLHFWGRETQY
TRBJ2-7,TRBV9,ASSISSGFYEQY
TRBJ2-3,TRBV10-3,AISELRASGSQDTQY
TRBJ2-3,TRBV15,ATSRGGGRPSTDTQY
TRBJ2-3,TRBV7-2,ASSHSGRVRTDTQY
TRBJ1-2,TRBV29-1,SVDRPGPTNYDYT
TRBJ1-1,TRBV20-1,SARDLEPEAF
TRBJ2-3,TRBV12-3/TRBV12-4,ASSFVGSAVDTQY
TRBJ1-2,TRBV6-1,ASSDYELGYT
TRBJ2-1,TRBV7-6,ASSSPGIYNEQF
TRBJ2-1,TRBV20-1,SASLPSGVGFYNEQF
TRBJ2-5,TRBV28,ASIRAGQETQY
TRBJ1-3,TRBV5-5,ASSLGTDSGNTIY
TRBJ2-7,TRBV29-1,SVDTGTGIGEQY
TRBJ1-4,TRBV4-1,ASRTGAGNEKLF
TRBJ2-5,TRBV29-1,SVEEPRLTSGVPQETQY
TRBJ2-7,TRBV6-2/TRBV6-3,ASSYSVTGLANSYEQY
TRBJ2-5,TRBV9,ASSVGGMKETQY
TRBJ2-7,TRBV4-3,ASSQDLREYEQY
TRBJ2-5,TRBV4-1,ASSQVTGGTYKQY
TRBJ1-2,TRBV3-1,ASSQVATSGGYT
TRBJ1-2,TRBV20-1,SARDPSGRINYGYT
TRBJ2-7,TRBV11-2,ASSLLDRVSYEQY
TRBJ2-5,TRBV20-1,SAIAGTSEVQETQY
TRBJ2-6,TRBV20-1,SAPPGANVLT
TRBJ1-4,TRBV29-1,SVARQGGEKLF
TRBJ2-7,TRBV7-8,ASSPLGQGVSYEQY
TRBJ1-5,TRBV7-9,ASSPRADQPQH
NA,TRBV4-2,ASSQVTLAGSETQY
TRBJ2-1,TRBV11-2,ASSSGLAAVYNEQF
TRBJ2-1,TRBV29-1,STGGSGRAGEQF
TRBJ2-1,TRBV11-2,ASSQDRGDEQF
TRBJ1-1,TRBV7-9,ASSLMQGANTEAF
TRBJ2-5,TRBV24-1,ATSDLRSFQETQY
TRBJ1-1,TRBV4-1,ASSPKRDQINTEAF
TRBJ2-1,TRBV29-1,SVEDLGGGEQF
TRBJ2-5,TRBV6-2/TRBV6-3,ASSYSTGNREQY
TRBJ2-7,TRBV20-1,SARGSGSMTYEQY
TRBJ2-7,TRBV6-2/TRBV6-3,ATQLPYNEQY
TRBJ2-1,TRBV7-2,ASSLDVGGRPSSYNERF
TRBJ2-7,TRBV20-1,SARARGSGRTYEQY
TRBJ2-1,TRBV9,ASSGASGSPNEQF
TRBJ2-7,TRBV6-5,ASSYGGSRGDYEQY
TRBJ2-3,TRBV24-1,ATSDPGTVMTDTQY
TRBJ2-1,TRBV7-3,ASSLQGRYEQF
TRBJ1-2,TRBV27,ASSFLGYYGYT
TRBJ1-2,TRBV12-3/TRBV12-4,ASRLGYGYT
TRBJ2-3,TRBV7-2,ASSWGRVGTDTQY
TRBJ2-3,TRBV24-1,ATSDLLGQAFLTDTQY
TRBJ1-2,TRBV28,ASSTRTGFNYGYT
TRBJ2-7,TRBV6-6,ASSHQVSSYEQY
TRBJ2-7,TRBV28,ASSMGFRGRIVRESEIYEQY